The clone carrying this T cell receptor beta chain was recorded a few times. Its cognate antigen is unknown. All donors came from Russia, were Caucasian and healthy, and spanned ages roughly 6 to 95. This entry belongs to a study of blood T cells in healthy people across ages. Study-wide context: Capture by template switching was about one barcoded beta molecule per two T cells. Overall study results and limits: Age brought a roughly linear fall in TCR beta diversity measured per million T cells.

The authors ran a second PCR of about 7 to 12 cycles using a sample-barcoded 5' primer and a J-beta primer mix. Each TCR beta cDNA got a 12-nucleotide random molecular identifier. MiXCR, applied by TCRdb to the 5' RACE reads, yields one record per CDR3 protein. The sample has over 1,300,000 distinct CDR3 sequences; 55% to 75% are singletons. The sample taken for sequencing was blood. The source is a man younger than 30 in good health.

In nucleotides, the CDR3 is TGTGCCAGCAGTTCAGGACTAGGGGAGTCCTACGAGCAGTACTTC. It codes for CASSSGLGESYEQYF. The chain has TRBV7-6 and TRBJ2-7, with 7 bases aligning to TRBD2. From germline, CDR1 is SGHVS and CDR2 FNYEAQ. V dropped 6 bases and J dropped 1; count of bases not matched to a gene: 9. The CDR3 loop spans 15 amino acids.